One sample yielded the 11 T cell receptor beta chains listed below, sequenced in a study of T-cell memory formation after mild COVID-19. TCRdb fed the 5' RACE reads into MiXCR, producing one record per CDR3 protein. The sample includes around 200,000 distinct CDR3 sequences, roughly a tenth of them seen just once. The sample was PBMCs or a T cell subset sorted from them (not recorded which). Receptors were obtained from a man aged 18 to 35 who had mild COVID-19 (a few samples of this study predate the infection). Cell type and time point are not known.

In this sample, this clonotype turned up a few times. The chain employs TRBV25-1 and TRBJ2-7; D could derive from TRBD1 or TRBD2 (5 bases each). Trimming removed 4 bases at V and 2 bases at J, with 9 bases between. Germline CDR1 reads MGHDK; CDR2 reads SYGVNS. This CDR3 has 13 residues. The CDR3 coding sequence is TGTGCCAGCAGTGGCAGGGAGCCCTACGAGCAGTACTTC. Translated: CASSGREPYEQYF.

This clonotype was seen only a few times. This chain connects TRBV20-1 to TRBJ1-3, with 7 bases identical to TRBD1. The CDR3 has 16 residues. Germline values: CDR1 DFQATT, CDR2 SNEGSKA (reference sequence). The ends lost 1 base at V and 0 bases at J; junction bases unmatched: 6. Here the CDR3 DNA reads TGCAGTGCTAGAGGCGGGGACAGATCCTCTGGAAACACCATATATTTT. It is translated as CSARGGDRSSGNTIYF.

The CDR3 loop reads CSGDSLAKNIQYF. The CDR3 coding sequence is TGCAGTGGGGACAGCCTAGCCAAAAACATTCAGTACTTC. The chain has TRBV20-1 and TRBJ2-4; 7 nucleotides align to TRBD1. The V gene end was trimmed by 7 bases and the J gene end by 0 bases; junction bases not matched to a gene: 3. The germline gives CDR1 DFQATT, CDR2 SNEGSKA (reference sequence). The CDR3 sequence is 13 residues long.

This clonotype occurred many times. The rearrangement links TRBV10-3 to TRBJ2-1, with D possibly TRBD2 on 7 matching bases. This CDR3 region has 17 residues. Germline V gives CDR1 ENHRY, CDR2 SYGVKD. V shed 3 bases and J shed 7 bases, with 22 bases lying between them. As DNA, the CDR3 is TGTGCCATCAGTGACCGAAGGGGGGGAGACCTTCGGAATGAGCAGTTCTTC. Its protein is CAISDRRGGDLRNEQFF.

V is TRBV28 and J is TRBJ1-1; D not certain. The CDR3 covers 14 residues. V was shortened by 6 bases and J by 1 base, with 12 bases between the two germline ends. Germline assignment: CDR1 MDHEN and CDR2 SYDVKM. CDR3 nucleotides: TGTGCCAGCAGCTTTGTGTGGCAGAACACTGAAGCTTTCTTT. Its protein product is CASSFVWQNTEAFF.

The chain recombines TRBV5-1 with TRBJ2-1; weak D call: TRBD2 (6 bases). This CDR3 is 18 amino acids long. Germline CDR1 SGHRS, CDR2 YFSETQ. Trimming took 10 bases from V and 0 from J, leaving 26 bases between them. Here the CDR3 reads CAADVGGPKTSSYNEQFF. DNA of the CDR3: TGCGCCGCGGACGTCGGGGGTCCTAAGACAAGCTCCTACAATGAGCAGTTCTTC. Full variable domain (remainder filled in from reference TRBV5-1 and TRBJ2-1): KAGVTQTPRYLIKTRGQQVTLSCSPISGHRSVSWYQQTPGQGLQFLFEYFSETQRNKGNFPGRFSGRQFSNSRSEMNVSTLELGDSALYLCAADVGGPKTSSYNEQFFGPGTRLTVL.

This chain joins TRBV7-9 and TRBJ1-5; D is perhaps TRBD1 (6 bases). The CDR3 length is 15 residues. Trimming shortened V by 1 base and J by 5 bases, and 12 bases separated the two germline ends. The germline V gene has CDR1 SEHNR and CDR2 FQNEAQ (reference sequence). The CDR3 DNA reads as TGTGCCAGCAGCTTAGGGGACACAAAACATCAGCCCCAGCATTTT. Its translation is CASSLGDTKHQPQHF.

The chain carries TRBV10-3 and TRBJ2-7, with 7 bases identical to TRBD2. CDR3 length equals 17 residues. V shed 6 bases and J 3 bases; nucleotides not matched to a gene: 17. Germline CDR1 ENHRY, CDR2 SYGVKD. CDR3 coding DNA: TGTGCCATCAGGCTGCCGGGCCGAGGGGCGGGGGTCTACGAGCAGTACTTC. Translating gives CAIRLPGRGAGVYEQYF.

This chain joins TRBV7-9 and TRBJ2-5, with D perhaps TRBD1 or TRBD2 (5 bases each). The CDR3 is 14 residues long. Trimming took 3 bases from V and 3 from J, leaving 11 bases between them. The germline V gene encodes CDR1 SEHNR and CDR2 FQNEAQ (reference sequence). The CDR3 DNA is TGTGCCAGCAGCTTGTCCGGGACGGAAGAGACCCAGTACTTC. Amino acids: CASSLSGTEETQYF.

This clonotype was seen a few times. The V and J genes are TRBV7-6 and TRBJ2-3; TRBD2 agrees at 10 bases. CDR1 SGHVS and CDR2 FNYEAQ come from the germline V gene. The CDR3 spans 16 residues. The ends lost 2 bases at V and 4 bases at J; junction bases unmatched: 6. The CDR3 reads CASSLIPSGGPDTQYF. CDR3 DNA sequence: TGTGCCAGCAGCTTAATCCCTAGCGGGGGACCAGATACGCAGTATTTT.

This clonotype was seen ten or more times. The chain carries TRBV20-1 and TRBJ2-1; 9 bases agree with TRBD2. Germline CDR1 and CDR2: DFQATT and SNEGSKA (reference sequence). Trimming at V came to 5 bases and at J to 2 bases, leaving 4 bases not matched to a gene. The CDR3 runs to 14 residues. CDR3 amino acids: CSAPASGAYNEQFF. The CDR3 DNA reads as TGCAGTGCTCCCGCTAGCGGGGCCTACAATGAGCAGTTCTTC.